These 28 T cell receptor beta chains came from one sample sequenced in a study of shared clonotypes between healthy human individuals. Repertoires were generated with immunoSEQ multiplex PCR, while TCRdb's copy carries only in-frame clones and drops some. The sample lists a few million clones, approximately 92% occurring once. The sample comprised naive CD4+ T cells sorted from blood. Noted subset: CD45RA+ positively selected. These receptors originate from a young man in good health.

This chain joins TRBV5-1 and TRBJ2-7; D might be TRBD1 (6 bases). The V gene's germline CDR1 is SGHRS and CDR2 YFSETQ. The V and J ends lost 4 bases and 4 bases respectively, with 15 bases between them. The CDR3 loop spans 14 amino acids. The chain's CDR3 is CASSRTGIVYEQYF. The CDR3 nucleotides read TGCGCCAGCAGCCGTACAGGGATCGTTTACGAGCAGTACTTC.

V and J are TRBV7-8 and TRBJ1-1; no clear D gene. Germline V gene sequence: CDR1 SGHVS, CDR2 FQNEAQ. The CDR3 runs 16 residues. V lost 5 bases and J 0 bases, leaving 16 bases between the germline ends. In nucleotides, the CDR3 is TGTGCCAGCAGCCCTCATCACAGTTCCTTGAACACTGAAGCTTTCTTT. It translates to CASSPHHSSLNTEAFF.

The rearrangement joins TRBV5-1 to TRBJ2-7, with D perhaps being TRBD1 or TRBD2 (7 bases each). V lost 2 bases to trimming and J lost 4 bases, with 13 bases between them. The CDR3 totals 14 residues. Germline loops: CDR1 SGHRS, CDR2 YFSETQ. CDR3 bases: TGCGCCAGCAGCTTTGTCCAGGGGGGGTACGAGCAGTACTTC. This gives the protein CASSFVQGGYEQYF.

A word on this clone: Other DNA sequences in the sample encode the same CDR3. The chain combines TRBV5-1 with TRBJ2-7, with 10 bases aligning to TRBD1. The germline CDR1 and CDR2 sequences are SGHRS and YFSETQ. The CDR3 is 14 amino acids. The trim removed 3 bases at V and 4 bases at J, leaving 4 bases unmatched. CDR3 bases: TGCGCCAGCAGCTCGGGACAGGGGTCGTACGAGCAGTACTTC. Protein: CASSSGQGSYEQYF.

The rearrangement uses TRBV28 and TRBJ2-7; the D is unclear. V lost 2 bases to trimming and J lost 4 bases, with 12 bases between them. Germline V gene data show CDR1 as MDHEN and CDR2 as SYDVKM. The CDR3 has 14 residues. The CDR3 sequence is CASSLQTGGYEQYF. The DNA of the CDR3 is TGTGCCAGCAGTTTACAGACTGGCGGATACGAGCAGTACTTC.

The gene calls are TRBV5-1 and TRBJ1-4; 10 bases agree with TRBD1. V dropped 0 bases and J dropped 2; count of bases not matched to a gene: 4. This CDR3 region has 17 residues. The germline V gene encodes CDR1 SGHRS and CDR2 YFSETQ. CDR3 sequence: CASSLDGTGATNEKLFF. The CDR3 nucleotides read TGCGCCAGCAGCTTGGATGGGACAGGGGCTACTAATGAAAAACTGTTTTTT.

This clone was picked up a small number of times. The rearrangement joins TRBV6-6 to TRBJ1-5; D gene ambiguous. Trimming shortened V by 5 bases and J by 3 bases, and 8 bases separated the two germline ends. Per the germline V gene, CDR1 is MNHNY and CDR2 is SVGAGI (reference sequence). This CDR3 has 13 amino acids. CDR3 coding DNA: TGTGCCAGCAGTACCCGGGCCAATCAGCCCCAGCATTTT. Protein sequence: CASSTRANQPQHF.

This rearrangement joins TRBV28 to TRBJ1-4, with D possibly TRBD1 on 5 matching bases. Trimming removed 2 bases from V and 7 bases from J, with 14 bases in between. Germline V gene lookup returns CDR1 MDHEN and CDR2 SYDVKM. The CDR3 spans 15 residues. Here the CDR3 DNA reads TGTGCCAGCAGTTTAGAGAGGGGTCGGGGTGAAAAACTGTTTTTT. Residues: CASSLERGRGEKLFF.

The chain employs TRBV11-2 and TRBJ2-7, with 7 bases identical to TRBD2. Germline CDR1 SGHAT, CDR2 FQNNGV. J gave up 7 bases and V 2 bases, and 11 bases lay outside the gene matches. The CDR3 runs to 15 residues. For the CDR3, the DNA is TGTGCCAGCAGCTTACATGACGGAGCGGGGTGGGAGCAGTACTTC. Protein sequence: CASSLHDGAGWEQYF. Based on the CDR3 plus reference TRBV11-2 and TRBJ2-7, the full variable domain is EAGVAQSPRYKIIEKRQSVAFWCNPISGHATLYWYQQILGQGPKLLIQFQNNGVVDDSQLPKDRFSAERLKGVDSTLKIQPAKLEDSAVYLCASSLHDGAGWEQYFGPGTRLTVT.

This clone was recorded only once. The V call is TRBV6-1, the J call TRBJ2-7; 9 bases agree with TRBD2. Trimming took 8 bases from V and 0 from J; bases not matched to a gene: 5. The CDR3 contains 14 residues. Germline CDR1 reads MNHNS; CDR2 reads SASEGT. DNA for the CDR3: TGTGCCAGCGCGAGACTAGCGGACTCCTACGAGCAGTACTTC. As protein: CASARLADSYEQYF.

V gene TRBV5-1 combines with J gene TRBJ2-2; tentative D call: TRBD1 (6 bases). In germline, CDR1 is SGHRS, CDR2 YFSETQ. The CDR3 is made up of 14 amino acids. V was cut by 4 bases and J by 4 bases, with 11 bases left in between. CDR3 protein: CASSTGTFTGELFF. The DNA of the CDR3 is TGCGCCAGCAGCACCGGGACATTCACCGGGGAGCTGTTTTTT.

Here the CDR3 DNA reads TGTGCCAGTAGTTCCCAGGGAGTTGGTGGCTACACCTTC. Its translation is CASSSQGVGGYTF. The gene calls are TRBV19 and TRBJ1-2, with a tentative D call TRBD1 (5 bases). The CDR3 consists of 13 residues. Trimming stripped 5 bases from V and 7 bases from J, with 14 bases between. Germline lookup yields CDR1 LNHDA and CDR2 SQIVND (reference sequence). Supplemented by reference TRBV19 and TRBJ1-2, the full variable domain reads DGGITQSPKYLFRKEGQNVTLSCEQNLNHDAMYWYRQDPGQGLRLIYYSQIVNDFQKGDIAEGYSVSREKKESFPLTVTSAQKNPTAFYLCASSSQGVGGYTFGSGTRLTVV.

Comment on this clone: This sample also contains other DNA sequences that code for the same CDR3. This chain joins TRBV7-2 and TRBJ1-2; the match to TRBD1 covers 9 bases. The ends lost 5 bases at V and 4 bases at J; junction bases unmatched: 2. Germline V lookup: CDR1 SGHTA, CDR2 FQGNSA. The CDR3 is made up of 13 amino acids. This CDR3 reads CASSPTGGYGYTF. In DNA, the CDR3 is TGTGCCAGCAGCCCGACAGGGGGCTATGGCTACACCTTC.

V and J are TRBV19 and TRBJ2-3, with 14 nucleotides matching TRBD2. CDR3 length equals 18 residues. After removal of 3 bases from V and 3 bases from J, the junction contained 8 bases not matched to a gene. Germline CDR1 LNHDA, CDR2 SQIVND (reference sequence). The CDR3 protein is CASSMDPGLAGVTDTQYF. The DNA of the CDR3 is TGTGCCAGTAGTATGGACCCGGGACTAGCGGGAGTTACAGATACGCAGTATTTT. Full variable domain (missing parts from reference TRBV19 and TRBJ2-3): DGGITQSPKYLFRKEGQNVTLSCEQNLNHDAMYWYRQDPGQGLRLIYYSQIVNDFQKGDIAEGYSVSREKKESFPLTVTSAQKNPTAFYLCASSMDPGLAGVTDTQYFGPGTRLTVL.

This chain joins TRBV10-1 and TRBJ2-1; 8 nucleotides match TRBD2. Germline V CDR1 and CDR2: WNHNN, SYGVQD (reference sequence). The CDR3 is 15 residues long. Unmatched junction bases numbered 3, after V lost 5 bases and J lost 0 bases. CDR3 nucleotide sequence: TGCGCCAGCAGTCCGGGGGGGAGCTCCTACAATGAGCAGTTCTTC. Translating gives CASSPGGSSYNEQFF.

The chain joins TRBV6-5 to TRBJ2-7; D possibly matches TRBD1 or TRBD2 (6 bases each). There are 15 residues in the CDR3. Germline values: CDR1 MNHEY, CDR2 SVGAGI. V was pared by 2 bases and J by 4 bases, with 15 bases between. The chain's CDR3 is CASSYNRGVVYEQYF. CDR3 nucleotide sequence: TGTGCCAGCAGTTACAATAGGGGGGTGGTTTACGAGCAGTACTTC.

The CDR3 DNA is TGTGCCAGTAGTATCGTACCAGGGGTCGGCTACACCTTC. Translating gives CASSIVPGVGYTF. The V gene is TRBV19, the J gene TRBJ1-2, with D possibly TRBD1 on 6 matching bases. Germline V gene lookup returns CDR1 LNHDA and CDR2 SQIVND (reference sequence). Trimming took off 3 bases at V and 8 bases at J, with 13 bases between the two ends. The CDR3 is 13 amino acids.

V and J are TRBV18 and TRBJ1-1; 11 bases are a match to TRBD1. CDR1 is KGHSH, CDR2 LQKENI, per germline. The J segment lost 5 bases and the V segment lost 3 bases, leaving 5 bases of the junction unmatched. The CDR3 extends over 15 amino acids. CDR3 residues: CASSPGQGEGTEAFF. The CDR3 DNA follows: TGTGCCAGCTCACCGGGACAGGGGGAGGGAACTGAAGCTTTCTTT.

V and J are TRBV30 and TRBJ1-2; TRBD1 matches 8 bases. The J segment lost 8 bases and the V segment lost 6 bases, leaving 8 bases of the junction unmatched. The CDR3 loop spans 12 amino acids. Germline V CDR1 and CDR2: GTSNPN, SVGIG (reference sequence). Written as DNA, the CDR3 is TGTGCCTGCCAGCAGGGGGCGGGAGGCTACACCTTC. Translation: CACQQGAGGYTF. Full variable domain (outside the CDR3, taken from reference TRBV30 and TRBJ1-2): SQTIHQWPATLVQPVGSPLSLECTVEGTSNPNLYWYRQAAGRGLQLLFYSVGIGQISSEVPQNLSASRPQDRQFILSSKKLLLSDSGFYLCACQQGAGGYTFGSGTRLTVV.

The gene calls are TRBV5-1 and TRBJ1-2, with D perhaps TRBD1 (6 bases). The germline gives CDR1 SGHRS, CDR2 YFSETQ. The germline V and J ends were trimmed by 4 bases and 8 bases, with 18 bases remaining between them. This CDR3 comprises 14 residues. Here the CDR3 reads CASSRDIGKGGYTF. CDR3 sequence (DNA): TGCGCCAGCAGCCGGGACATCGGAAAGGGCGGCTACACCTTC.

The genes are TRBV10-3 and TRBJ1-1; perhaps TRBD1 as D (5 bases). Trimming took off 7 bases at V and 2 bases at J, with 11 bases between the two ends. Germline CDR1 and CDR2: ENHRY and SYGVKD. This CDR3 has 13 amino acids. CDR3: CAIKGRDNTEAFF. The CDR3 region has the DNA TGTGCCATCAAAGGCAGGGATAACACTGAAGCTTTCTTT.

The rearrangement joins TRBV10-3 to TRBJ1-2, with 8 bases matching TRBD1. CDR1 is ENHRY and CDR2 is SYGVKD in the germline V gene. The CDR3 length is 16 residues. V lost 0 bases, J lost 4 bases, and 7 bases stayed unmatched. The CDR3 coding sequence is TGTGCCATCAGTGAGTCGGGACAGGCGAAACTCTATGGCTACACCTTC. It specifies CAISESGQAKLYGYTF.

The chain is built from TRBV6-1 and TRBJ2-7; D call uncertain. The CDR3 covers 12 residues. In germline, CDR1 is MNHNS, CDR2 SASEGT. Trimming removed 8 bases from V and 2 bases from J, with 10 bases in between. CDR3 DNA sequence: TGTGCCAGCGAGGACGCACCCTACGAGCAGTACTTC. Translating it yields CASEDAPYEQYF.

In this sample, this clone turned up once. The CDR3 DNA reads as TGTGCCAGTAGTACCCACACAGGGTCCAATCAGCCCCAGCATTTT. Its protein is CASSTHTGSNQPQHF. The gene calls are TRBV19 and TRBJ1-5, with a weak D call TRBD1 (6 bases). The CDR3 totals 15 residues. The V end lost 4 bases, the J end lost 3 bases, and 13 bases lay between the germline ends. Germline CDR1 LNHDA, CDR2 SQIVND (reference sequence).

Details on this clone: Other DNA sequences in this specimen translate into the identical CDR3. The chain uses TRBV5-1 and TRBJ2-2; D not resolved. The CDR3 sequence is 15 residues long. CDR1 is SGHRS and CDR2 is YFSETQ in the germline V gene. With 0 bases removed from V and 2 bases from J, the gap between germline ends came to 8 bases. CDR3 protein: CASSLGRPNTGELFF. The DNA of the CDR3 is TGCGCCAGCAGCTTGGGAAGACCTAACACCGGGGAGCTGTTTTTT.

This clone was observed once. V gene TRBV5-1 combines with J gene TRBJ1-6, with TRBD1 as a possible D gene (5 bases). Germline CDR1 SGHRS, CDR2 YFSETQ. CDR3 length: 16 residues. The V gene lost 0 bases and the J gene lost 9 bases, with 16 bases spanning the gap. CDR3 DNA sequence: TGCGCCAGCAGCTTGGCCGGGACCGATAAGGGTTCACCCCTCCACTTT. Its protein product is CASSLAGTDKGSPLHF.

The V call is TRBV9, the J call TRBJ2-7, with TRBD2 matching over 11 bases. Losses at the gene ends were 0 bases for V and 1 base for J; bases not matched to a gene: 6. The CDR3 extends over 17 amino acids. Germline V gives CDR1 SGDLS, CDR2 YYNGEE. The CDR3 reads CASSVGMTSGASYEQYF. For the CDR3, the DNA is TGTGCCAGCAGCGTAGGTATGACTAGCGGGGCATCCTACGAGCAGTACTTC.

This sequence joins TRBV10-3 and TRBJ2-3; D is undetermined. CDR1 and CDR2 from the germline V gene are ENHRY and SYGVKD. CDR3 length equals 16 residues. Trimming removed 2 bases at V and 2 bases at J, with 14 bases between. The chain's CDR3 is CAISELGRSATDTQYF. CDR3 nucleotide sequence: TGTGCCATCAGTGAGCTGGGAAGGAGCGCCACAGATACGCAGTATTTT.